Below, 31 T cell receptor beta chains from the same sample are listed, as sequenced in a study of Tregs in tolerant kidney transplant recipients. TCRdb's copy holds only in-frame clones and misses some; the assay was immunoSEQ multiplex PCR. The sample lists about 77,000 clones, under 98% occurring once. Specimen: CD4+ T cells from blood, collected before the transplant. Source of these receptors: a human donor who received a combined kidney and bone marrow transplant.

The V call is TRBV18, the J call TRBJ2-3, with D unclear. In germline, CDR1 is KGHSH, CDR2 LQKENI. The CDR3 covers 14 residues. Deletions cut 3 bases from V and 5 bases from J, with 12 bases between. DNA of the CDR3: TGTGCCAGCTCACCCTCCAGTGATGGAGATACGCAGTATTTT. Encoded protein: CASSPSSDGDTQYF.

The chain has TRBV10-3 and TRBJ2-3, with 9 bases lining up with TRBD2. The J segment lost 6 bases and the V segment lost 4 bases, leaving 8 bases of the junction unmatched. The germline gives CDR1 ENHRY, CDR2 SYGVKD. The CDR3 extends over 15 amino acids. The CDR3 here is CAISAGVAGADTQYF. Here the CDR3 DNA reads TGTGCCATCAGTGCTGGAGTAGCGGGGGCGGATACGCAGTATTTT.

The genes are TRBV5-1 and TRBJ2-5; 12 nucleotides match TRBD2. CDR1 SGHRS and CDR2 YFSETQ come from the germline V gene. CDR3 length: 16 residues. Trimming took 4 bases from V and 5 from J; bases not matched to a gene: 9. The CDR3 nucleotides are TGCGCCAGCAGCAAGACTAGCGGGAGAGGCAGTGAGACCCAGTACTTC. Translating gives CASSKTSGRGSETQYF.

The genes are TRBV5-1 and TRBJ2-1, with D perhaps matching TRBD1 (5 bases). This CDR3 comprises 14 residues. The V and J ends lost 0 bases and 6 bases respectively, with 10 bases between them. Germline lookup yields CDR1 SGHRS and CDR2 YFSETQ. CDR3: CASSLGYRGNEQFF. The CDR3 DNA follows: TGCGCCAGCAGCTTGGGGTATAGGGGCAATGAGCAGTTCTTC.

V is TRBV7-2 and J is TRBJ1-2; TRBD1 is a possible D gene (6 bases). Trimming left V 6 bases short and J 3 bases short, with 17 bases between. Germline V gives CDR1 SGHTA, CDR2 FQGNSA. This CDR3 comprises 15 residues. The CDR3 loop is CASRINRDTYYGYTF. Here the CDR3 DNA reads TGTGCCAGCAGAATAAACCGGGACACATACTATGGCTACACCTTC.

The count of this clone is one. The rearrangement links TRBV29-1 to TRBJ2-7; the D is unclear. CDR1 and CDR2 from the germline V gene are SQVTM and ANQGSEA. The CDR3 extends over 13 amino acids. V shed 0 bases and J shed 4 bases, with 10 bases lying between them. CDR3 bases: TGCAGCGTTGAAGATTTATACGGTTACGAGCAGTACTTC. Its translation: CSVEDLYGYEQYF.

This chain connects TRBV12-5 to TRBJ2-3; TRBD1 aligns across 9 bases. The germline gives CDR1 LGHNT, CDR2 FRNRAP. The CDR3 runs 14 residues. The V and J ends lost 6 bases and 6 bases, in that order; junction bases with no gene match: 7. As DNA, the CDR3 is TGTGCTAGTGGGCCACAGGGGGCCGCGGATACGCAGTATTTT. This gives the protein CASGPQGAADTQYF.

The V and J genes are TRBV6-6 and TRBJ2-3, with a weak D call TRBD1 (6 bases). Germline CDR1 is MNHNY and CDR2 is SVGAGI (reference sequence). V lost 2 bases and J lost 7, with 7 bases in between. The CDR3 has 12 amino acids. The CDR3 reads CASSYQGNTQYF. The CDR3 coding sequence is TGTGCCAGCAGTTACCAGGGGAATACGCAGTATTTT.

V gene TRBV19 combines with J gene TRBJ1-5, with D possibly being TRBD1 (6 bases). From germline, CDR1 is LNHDA and CDR2 SQIVND (reference sequence). The germline V and J ends were trimmed by 5 bases and 0 bases, with 14 bases remaining between them. This CDR3 is built from 16 residues. The CDR3 spells CASSFGGSYSNQPQHF. The CDR3 DNA reads as TGTGCCAGTAGTTTTGGGGGCTCATATAGCAATCAGCCCCAGCATTTT.

The genes are TRBV11-2 and TRBJ2-2; D not resolved. The CDR3 runs 15 residues. V was shortened by 2 bases and J by 1 base, with 8 bases between the two germline ends. Germline V gene sequence: CDR1 SGHAT, CDR2 FQNNGV. The CDR3 is CASSLSRGNTGELFF. The CDR3, as DNA: TGTGCCAGCAGCTTATCTCGAGGGAACACCGGGGAGCTGTTTTTT.

The chain joins TRBV7-2 to TRBJ1-4; no reliable D call. Trimming left V 3 bases short and J 5 bases short, with 13 bases between. The germline V gene encodes CDR1 SGHTA and CDR2 FQGNSA. This CDR3 region has 15 residues. The CDR3 loop reads CASSFRPQVNEKLFF. Here the CDR3 DNA reads TGTGCCAGCAGCTTCAGGCCGCAGGTGAATGAAAAACTGTTTTTT.

This clone appeared a single time. The chain has TRBV7-2 and TRBJ1-3; tentatively, D is TRBD1 (5 bases). V was trimmed by 1 base and J by 4 bases, leaving 17 bases between them. The CDR3 has 17 residues. From germline, CDR1 is SGHTA and CDR2 FQGNSA. This CDR3 reads CASSLGPQGAGGNTIYF. The CDR3 region has the DNA TGTGCCAGCAGCTTAGGGCCCCAGGGCGCGGGAGGAAACACCATATATTTT.

The count of this clone is one. V gene TRBV2 combines with J gene TRBJ1-4; the D gene is possibly TRBD1 (6 bases). V was trimmed by 5 bases and J by 4 bases, leaving 14 bases between them. Germline loops: CDR1 SNHLY, CDR2 FYNNEI. This CDR3 is 15 amino acids long. CDR3 nucleotides: TGTGCCAGCAGTTACCAAGGGGGATTTAATGAAAAACTGTTTTTT. It codes for CASSYQGGFNEKLFF.

The CDR3 protein is CASSSGQGATGNTIYF. CDR3 DNA sequence: TGTGCCAGCTCATCAGGTCAGGGGGCGACGGGAAACACCATATATTTT. The J gene is TRBJ1-3, the V gene TRBV18, with 8 bases lining up with TRBD1. The V gene's germline CDR1 is KGHSH and CDR2 LQKENI. J was trimmed by 4 bases and V by 5 bases; bases with no gene match: 10. This CDR3 has 16 amino acids.

The J gene is TRBJ1-2, the V gene TRBV6-5; no definite D call. Germline V CDR1 and CDR2: MNHEY, SVGAGI. The V and J ends lost 6 bases and 6 bases respectively, with 11 bases between them. This CDR3 is 12 amino acids long. DNA of the CDR3: TGTGCCAGCAGGGAGTTAGACCATGGCTACACCTTC. The encoded protein is CASRELDHGYTF.

The chain is built from TRBV5-6 and TRBJ1-5, with D uncertain. Looked up from germline, CDR1 is SGHDT and CDR2 is YYEEEE. V lost 0 bases and J lost 1, with 8 bases in between. The CDR3 runs to 15 residues. CDR3: CASSLAGNSNQPQHF. The CDR3 region has the DNA TGTGCCAGCAGCTTGGCCGGGAACAGCAATCAGCCCCAGCATTTT.

J is TRBJ2-7 and V is TRBV11-3; D perhaps matches TRBD1 (6 bases). From germline, CDR1 is SGHNT and CDR2 YENEEA. This CDR3 is built from 15 residues. Trimming left V 7 bases short and J 8 bases short, with 24 bases between. CDR3: CASTIRGNNAVQQYF. The CDR3 DNA reads TGTGCCAGCACCATCAGGGGAAATAATGCAGTTCAGCAGTACTTC.

The chain uses TRBV19 and TRBJ2-1; 8 bases are shared with TRBD2. Germline-derived CDR1 and CDR2 are LNHDA and SQIVND (reference sequence). The CDR3 length is 14 residues. V gave up 0 bases and J gave up 10 bases; unmatched junction bases: 5. The CDR3 coding sequence is TGTGCCAGTAGTATAGATAGAGCGGGAGTGGAGCAGTTCTTC. As protein: CASSIDRAGVEQFF. Filled out from reference TRBV19 and TRBJ2-1, the complete variable domain reads DGGITQSPKYLFRKEGQNVTLSCEQNLNHDAMYWYRQDPGQGLRLIYYSQIVNDFQKGDIAEGYSVSREKKESFPLTVTSAQKNPTAFYLCASSIDRAGVEQFFGPGTRLTVL.

The chain employs TRBV6-6 and TRBJ1-5, with TRBD1 as a possible D gene (6 bases). The length of the CDR3 is 16 residues. Germline V gives CDR1 MNHNY, CDR2 SVGAGI (reference sequence). With 5 bases removed from V and 7 bases from J, the gap between germline ends came to 21 bases. CDR3 coding DNA: TGTGCCAGCAGTCCAGCGGGACACCTGTTGAGCCAGCCCCAGCATTTT. It codes for CASSPAGHLLSQPQHF.

V and J are TRBV9 and TRBJ2-2; 9 nucleotides agree with TRBD1. Germline trimming cut 0 bases from V and 4 bases from J; bases unmatched to any gene: 10. CDR1 is SGDLS, CDR2 YYNGEE, per germline. This CDR3 contains 18 residues. The CDR3, as DNA: TGTGCCAGCAGCGTAGGGGGACAGGGTAGAACTCGCACCGGGGAGCTGTTTTTT. This encodes CASSVGGQGRTRTGELFF.

The chain recombines TRBV9 with TRBJ1-1; 7 nucleotides align to TRBD1. The CDR3 length is 14 residues. Trimming cost V 5 bases and J 5 bases; bases outside gene matches: 9. Looked up from germline, CDR1 is SGDLS and CDR2 is YYNGEE. The CDR3 is CASSRGGIETEAFF. CDR3 bases: TGTGCCAGCAGTCGAGGGGGCATCGAAACTGAAGCTTTCTTT.

This rearrangement joins TRBV18 to TRBJ2-7, with a tentative D call TRBD1 (6 bases). Germline values: CDR1 KGHSH, CDR2 LQKENI. The CDR3 sequence is 15 residues long. Trimming took 0 bases from V and 4 from J, leaving 13 bases between them. CDR3 DNA sequence: TGTGCCAGCTCACCACCGTCCAGGGGATCGTACGAGCAGTACTTC. Translation gives CASSPPSRGSYEQYF.

The J gene is TRBJ1-1, the V gene TRBV30, with a weak D call TRBD1 (5 bases). Trimming stripped 1 base from V and 4 bases from J, with 19 bases between. The germline CDR1 and CDR2 sequences are GTSNPN and SVGIG (reference sequence). This CDR3 spans 16 amino acids. This CDR3 reads CAWSGGRGGWITEAFF. The CDR3 nucleotides are TGTGCCTGGAGTGGGGGGAGGGGTGGGTGGATCACTGAAGCTTTCTTT.

V is TRBV7-2 and J is TRBJ2-5, with TRBD1 matching over 7 bases. This CDR3 contains 16 residues. Germline V gene data show CDR1 as SGHTA and CDR2 as FQGNSA. V lost 5 bases, J lost 4 bases, and 13 bases stayed unmatched. The CDR3 region has the DNA TGTGCCAGCAGCCTTAACAGGGGTAATTTTCTAGAGACCCAGTACTTC. Translating gives CASSLNRGNFLETQYF. The variable domain in full, completed from reference TRBV7-2 and TRBJ2-5, reads GAGVSQSPSNKVTEKGKDVELRCDPISGHTALYWYRQSLGQGLEFLIYFQGNSAPDKSGLPSDRFSAERTGGSVSTLTIQRTQQEDSAVYLCASSLNRGNFLETQYFGPGTRLLVL.

J is TRBJ1-1 and V is TRBV6-5, with D tentatively TRBD1 (5 bases). Germline CDR1 is MNHEY and CDR2 is SVGAGI. The CDR3 totals 14 residues. V lost 3 bases and J lost 1, with 9 bases in between. CDR3 in amino acids: CASSYGQGNTEAFF. CDR3 in DNA: TGTGCCAGCAGTTATGGGCAGGGGAACACTGAAGCTTTCTTT.

The V call is TRBV5-1, the J call TRBJ1-2; D possibly corresponds to TRBD1 (5 bases). CDR3 length: 14 amino acids. Trimming stripped 8 bases from V and 1 base from J, with 15 bases between. Germline V gene lookup returns CDR1 SGHRS and CDR2 YFSETQ. DNA of the CDR3: TGCGCCAGTTTCCCGCAGCAGGGTAACTATGGCTACACCTTC. Translating it yields CASFPQQGNYGYTF.

V gene TRBV15 combines with J gene TRBJ2-5; a possible D gene is TRBD2 (7 bases). V was shortened by 10 bases and J by 4 bases, with 13 bases between the two germline ends. Germline lookup yields CDR1 LNHNV and CDR2 YYDKDF (reference sequence). This CDR3 spans 12 amino acids. CDR3 nucleotide sequence: TGTGCCATTAGGGGGGGTCGAGAGACCCAGTACTTC. Translation: CAIRGGRETQYF.

The CDR3 DNA reads as TGTGCCTGGAGTGTATTCGTGTTAGGGGGCGTCGAGCAGTACTTC. This encodes CAWSVFVLGGVEQYF. This chain joins TRBV30 and TRBJ2-7, with 7 nucleotides matching TRBD1. V lost 0 bases and J lost 6; bases outside the gene matches: 11. CDR1 and CDR2 (germline): GTSNPN, SVGIG (reference sequence). The CDR3 runs to 15 residues.

The chain carries TRBV6-1 and TRBJ2-5; 8 nucleotides line up with TRBD1. This CDR3 comprises 13 residues. Germline V gives CDR1 MNHNS, CDR2 SASEGT. The V and J ends lost 7 bases and 1 base, in that order; junction bases with no gene match: 2. CDR3 in amino acids: CASIQGAQETQYF. The CDR3 DNA reads as TGTGCCAGCATTCAGGGGGCCCAAGAGACCCAGTACTTC.

The V gene is TRBV5-6, the J gene TRBJ1-1, with no clear D. V shed 4 bases and J shed 0 bases, with 7 bases lying between them. The CDR3 loop spans 13 amino acids. In germline, CDR1 is SGHDT, CDR2 YYEEEE. CDR3 nucleotide sequence: TGTGCCAGCAGCCCGGTGGTGAACACTGAAGCTTTCTTT. Translated, it gives CASSPVVNTEAFF. Based on the CDR3 plus reference TRBV5-6 and TRBJ1-1, the full variable domain is DAGVTQSPTHLIKTRGQQVTLRCSPKSGHDTVSWYQQALGQGPQFIFQYYEEEERQRGNFPDRFSGHQFPNYSSELNVNALLLGDSALYLCASSPVVNTEAFFGQGTRLTVV.

The CDR3 here is CASGLVLGGFDNQPQHF. The CDR3, as DNA: TGTGCTAGTGGTTTGGTTTTAGGGGGATTTGACAATCAGCCCCAGCATTTT. The chain joins TRBV12-5 to TRBJ1-5; D possibly corresponds to TRBD1 (6 bases). The CDR3 length is 17 residues. V lost 0 bases and J lost 3, with 15 bases in between. In germline, CDR1 is LGHNT, CDR2 FRNRAP.